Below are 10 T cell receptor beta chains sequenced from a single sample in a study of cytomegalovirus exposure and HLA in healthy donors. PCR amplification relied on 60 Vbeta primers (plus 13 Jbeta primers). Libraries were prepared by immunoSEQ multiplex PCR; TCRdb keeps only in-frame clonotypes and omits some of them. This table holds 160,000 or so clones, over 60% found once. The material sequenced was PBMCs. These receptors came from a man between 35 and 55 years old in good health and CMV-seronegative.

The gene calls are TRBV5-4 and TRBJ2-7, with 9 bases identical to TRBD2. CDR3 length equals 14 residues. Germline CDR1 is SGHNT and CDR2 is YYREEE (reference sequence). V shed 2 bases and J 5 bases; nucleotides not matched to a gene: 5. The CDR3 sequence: CASSFLGGGDEQYF. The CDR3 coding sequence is TGTGCCAGCAGCTTTCTTGGCGGGGGGGACGAGCAGTACTTC.

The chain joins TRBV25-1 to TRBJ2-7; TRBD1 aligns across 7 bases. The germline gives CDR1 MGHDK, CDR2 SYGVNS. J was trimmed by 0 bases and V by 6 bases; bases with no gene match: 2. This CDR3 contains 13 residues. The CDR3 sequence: CASSRDSSYEQYF. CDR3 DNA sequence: TGTGCCAGCAGCCGGGACAGCTCCTACGAGCAGTACTTC.

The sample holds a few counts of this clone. The CDR3: CASSLEQAGAFF. The CDR3 DNA sequence: TGTGCCAGCAGCTTGGAGCAGGCAGGAGCTTTCTTT. The chain joins TRBV5-4 to TRBJ1-1; D unresolved. Germline values: CDR1 SGHNT, CDR2 YYREEE (reference sequence). The V end was cut by 0 bases, the J end by 10 bases, with 10 bases between. The length of the CDR3 is 12 residues.

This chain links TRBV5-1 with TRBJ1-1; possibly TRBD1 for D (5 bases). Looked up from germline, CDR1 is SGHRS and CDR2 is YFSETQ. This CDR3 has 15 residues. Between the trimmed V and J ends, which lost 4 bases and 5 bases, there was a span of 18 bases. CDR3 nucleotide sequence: TGCGCCAGCAGCGAAACGCCGGGGGGGTCTACTGAAGCTTTCTTT. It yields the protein CASSETPGGSTEAFF.

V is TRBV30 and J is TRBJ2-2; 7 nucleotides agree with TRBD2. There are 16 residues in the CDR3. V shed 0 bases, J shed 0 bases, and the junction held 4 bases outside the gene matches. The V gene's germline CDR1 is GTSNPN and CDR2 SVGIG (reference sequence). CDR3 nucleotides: TGTGCCTGGAGTGTGGTGGGAGGGGCGAACACCGGGGAGCTGTTTTTT. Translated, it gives CAWSVVGGANTGELFF.

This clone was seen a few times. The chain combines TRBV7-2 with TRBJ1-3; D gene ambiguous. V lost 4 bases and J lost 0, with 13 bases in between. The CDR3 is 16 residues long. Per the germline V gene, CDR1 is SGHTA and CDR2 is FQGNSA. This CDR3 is CASSSDTGDSGNTIYF. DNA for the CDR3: TGTGCCAGCAGCTCGGATACGGGAGACTCTGGAAACACCATATATTTT. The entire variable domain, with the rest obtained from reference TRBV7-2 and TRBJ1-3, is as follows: GAGVSQSPSNKVTEKGKDVELRCDPISGHTALYWYRQSLGQGLEFLIYFQGNSAPDKSGLPSDRFSAERTGGSVSTLTIQRTQQEDSAVYLCASSSDTGDSGNTIYFGEGSWLTVV.

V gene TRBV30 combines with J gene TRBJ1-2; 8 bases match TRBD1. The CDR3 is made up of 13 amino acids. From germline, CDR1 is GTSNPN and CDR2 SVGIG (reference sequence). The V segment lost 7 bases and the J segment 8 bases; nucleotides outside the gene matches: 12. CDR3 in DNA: TGTGCCTCAAGGACAGGGAGGTTGAGCGGCTACACCTTC. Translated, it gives CASRTGRLSGYTF.

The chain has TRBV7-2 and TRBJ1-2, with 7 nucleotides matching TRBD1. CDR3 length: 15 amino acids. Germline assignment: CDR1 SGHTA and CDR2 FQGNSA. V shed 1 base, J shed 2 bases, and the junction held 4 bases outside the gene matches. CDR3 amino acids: CASSLGPGGNYGYTF. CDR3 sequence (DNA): TGTGCCAGCAGCTTAGGGCCAGGGGGAAACTATGGCTACACCTTC.

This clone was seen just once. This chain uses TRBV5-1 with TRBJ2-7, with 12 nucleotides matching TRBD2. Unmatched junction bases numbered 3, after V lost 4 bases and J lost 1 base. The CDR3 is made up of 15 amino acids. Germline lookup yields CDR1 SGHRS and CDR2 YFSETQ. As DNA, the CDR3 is TGCGCCAGCAGCCCGACTAGCGGGAGTTCCTACGAGCAGTACTTC. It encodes CASSPTSGSSYEQYF.

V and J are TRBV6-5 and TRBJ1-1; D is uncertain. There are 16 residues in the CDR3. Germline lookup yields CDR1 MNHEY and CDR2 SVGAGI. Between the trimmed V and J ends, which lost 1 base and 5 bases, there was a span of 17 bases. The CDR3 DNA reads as TGTGCCAGCAGTTACTACGGGAACCTTGAGAAAACTGAAGCTTTCTTT. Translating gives CASSYYGNLEKTEAFF.